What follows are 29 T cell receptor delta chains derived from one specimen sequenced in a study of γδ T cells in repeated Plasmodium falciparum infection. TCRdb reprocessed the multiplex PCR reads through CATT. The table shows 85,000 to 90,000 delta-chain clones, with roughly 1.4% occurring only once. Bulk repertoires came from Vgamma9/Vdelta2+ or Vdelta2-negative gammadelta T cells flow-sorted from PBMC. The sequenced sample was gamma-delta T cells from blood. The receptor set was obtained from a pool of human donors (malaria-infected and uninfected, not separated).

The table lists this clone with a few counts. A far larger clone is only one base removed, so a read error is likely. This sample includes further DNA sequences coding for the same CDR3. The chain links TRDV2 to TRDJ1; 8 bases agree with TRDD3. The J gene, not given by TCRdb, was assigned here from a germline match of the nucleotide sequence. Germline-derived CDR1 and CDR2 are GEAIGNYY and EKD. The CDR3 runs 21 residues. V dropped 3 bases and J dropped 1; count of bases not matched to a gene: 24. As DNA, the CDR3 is TGTGCCTGTGACGCGTATTGGGGGATGACTTCGGGTGCGGGTGGCACCGATAAACTCATCTTT. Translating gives CACDAYWGMTSGAGGTDKLIF.

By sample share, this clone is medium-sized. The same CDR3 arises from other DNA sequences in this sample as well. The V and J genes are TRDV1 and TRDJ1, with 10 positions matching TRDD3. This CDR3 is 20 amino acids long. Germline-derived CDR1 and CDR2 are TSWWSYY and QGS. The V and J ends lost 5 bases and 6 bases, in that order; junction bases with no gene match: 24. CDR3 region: CALGTSTSWGIHPLPNKLIF. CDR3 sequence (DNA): TGTGCTCTTGGGACTTCTACGTCTTGGGGGATACACCCCCTACCAAATAAACTCATCTTT.

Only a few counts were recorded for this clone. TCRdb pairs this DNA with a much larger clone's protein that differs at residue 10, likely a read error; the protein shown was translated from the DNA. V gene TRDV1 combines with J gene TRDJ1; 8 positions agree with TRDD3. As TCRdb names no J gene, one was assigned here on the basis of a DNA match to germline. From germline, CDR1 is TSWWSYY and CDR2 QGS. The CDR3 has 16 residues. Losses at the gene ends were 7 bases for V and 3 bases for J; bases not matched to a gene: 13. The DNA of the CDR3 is TGTGCTCTTGCACACTGGGGGCCTCATGGCCCCGATAAACTCATCTTT. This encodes CALAHWGPHGPDKLIF.

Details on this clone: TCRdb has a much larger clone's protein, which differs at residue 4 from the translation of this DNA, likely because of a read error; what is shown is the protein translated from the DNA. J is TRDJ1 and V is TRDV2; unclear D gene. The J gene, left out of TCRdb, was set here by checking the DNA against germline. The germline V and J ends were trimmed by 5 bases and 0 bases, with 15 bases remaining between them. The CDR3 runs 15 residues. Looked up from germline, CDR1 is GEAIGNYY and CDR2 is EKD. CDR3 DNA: TGTGCCTGTGGCGCGGTTGGATCCGACACCGATAAACTCATCTTT. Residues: CACGAVGSDTDKLIF.

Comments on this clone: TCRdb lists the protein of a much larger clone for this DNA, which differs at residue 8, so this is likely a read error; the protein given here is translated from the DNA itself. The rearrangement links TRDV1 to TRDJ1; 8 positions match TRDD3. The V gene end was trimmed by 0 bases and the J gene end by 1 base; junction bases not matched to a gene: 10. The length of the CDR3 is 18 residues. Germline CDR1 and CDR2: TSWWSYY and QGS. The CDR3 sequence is CALGELPGAGGRTDKLIF. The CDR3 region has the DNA TGTGCTCTTGGGGAACTACCTGGTGCTGGGGGACGCACCGATAAACTCATCTTT.

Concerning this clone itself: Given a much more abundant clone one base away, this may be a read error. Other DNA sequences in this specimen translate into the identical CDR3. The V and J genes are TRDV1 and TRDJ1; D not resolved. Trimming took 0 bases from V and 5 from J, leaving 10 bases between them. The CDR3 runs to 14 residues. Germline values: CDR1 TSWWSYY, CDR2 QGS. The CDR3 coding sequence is TGTGCTCTTGGGGAACTTGCTCTGCGGGATAAACTCATCTTT. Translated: CALGELALRDKLIF.

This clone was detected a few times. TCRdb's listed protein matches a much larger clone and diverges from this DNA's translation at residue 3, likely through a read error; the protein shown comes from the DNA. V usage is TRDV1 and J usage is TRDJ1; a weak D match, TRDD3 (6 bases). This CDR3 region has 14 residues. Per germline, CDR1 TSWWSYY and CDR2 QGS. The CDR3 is CAPGEPDPLLKLIF. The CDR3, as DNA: TGTGCTCCTGGGGAACCGGATCCTTTGCTGAAACTCATCTTT.

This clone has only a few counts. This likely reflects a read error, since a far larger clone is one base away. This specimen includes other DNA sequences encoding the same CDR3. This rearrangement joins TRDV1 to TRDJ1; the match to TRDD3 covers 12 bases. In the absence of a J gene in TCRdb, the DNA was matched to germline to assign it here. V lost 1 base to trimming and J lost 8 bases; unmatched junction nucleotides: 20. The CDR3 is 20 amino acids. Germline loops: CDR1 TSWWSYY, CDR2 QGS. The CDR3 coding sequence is TGTGCTCTTGGGGAACCTTCCGAACCCCTCTCTGGGGGATACGGCGACAAACTCATCTTT. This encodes CALGEPSEPLSGGYGDKLIF.

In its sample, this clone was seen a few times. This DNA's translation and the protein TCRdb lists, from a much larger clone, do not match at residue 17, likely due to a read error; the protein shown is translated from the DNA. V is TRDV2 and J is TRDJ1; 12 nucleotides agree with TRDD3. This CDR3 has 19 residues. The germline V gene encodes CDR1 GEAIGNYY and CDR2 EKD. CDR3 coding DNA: TGTGCCTGCATTACGTACTGGGGGATACCCTCCCCGTACACCGGTAAACGCATCTTT. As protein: CACITYWGIPSPYTGKRIF.

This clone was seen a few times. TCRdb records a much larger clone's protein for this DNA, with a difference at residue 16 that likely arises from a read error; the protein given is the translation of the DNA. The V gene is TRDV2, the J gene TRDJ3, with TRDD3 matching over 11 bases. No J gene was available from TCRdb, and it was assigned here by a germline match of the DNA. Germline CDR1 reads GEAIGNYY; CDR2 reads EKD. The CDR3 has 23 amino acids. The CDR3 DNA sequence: TGTGCCTGTGACACCGTGGACCTGGGGGATACTTTTGTGGGCTCCCGGGACACCCGACAGATGTTTTTC. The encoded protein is CACDTVDLGDTFVGSRDTRQMFF.

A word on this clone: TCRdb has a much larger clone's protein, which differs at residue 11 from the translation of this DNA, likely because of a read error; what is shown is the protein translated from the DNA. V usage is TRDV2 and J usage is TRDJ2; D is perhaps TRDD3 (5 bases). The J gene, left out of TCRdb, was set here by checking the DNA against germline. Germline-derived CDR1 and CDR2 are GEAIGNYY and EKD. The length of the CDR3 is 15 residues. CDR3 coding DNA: TGTGCCTGTGACACCGTGGGATCTATGACAACACAACTCTTCTTT. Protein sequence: CACDTVGSMTTQLFF.

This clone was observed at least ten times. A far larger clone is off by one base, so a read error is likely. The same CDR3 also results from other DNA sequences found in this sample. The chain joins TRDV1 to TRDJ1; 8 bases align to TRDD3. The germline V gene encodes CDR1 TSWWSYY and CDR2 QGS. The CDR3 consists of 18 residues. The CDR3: CALGELKWGMSDTDKLIF. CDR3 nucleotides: TGTGCTCTTGGGGAACTAAAATGGGGGATGTCCGACACCGATAAGCTCATCTTT.

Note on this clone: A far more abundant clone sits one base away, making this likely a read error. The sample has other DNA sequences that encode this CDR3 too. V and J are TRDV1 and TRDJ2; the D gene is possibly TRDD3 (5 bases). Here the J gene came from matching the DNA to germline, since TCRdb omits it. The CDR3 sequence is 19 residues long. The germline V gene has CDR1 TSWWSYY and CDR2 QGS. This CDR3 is CALGEVAIATGVGAAQLFF. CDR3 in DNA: TGCGCTCTTGGGGAAGTGGCTATCGCGACTGGCGTTGGGGCAGCACAACTCTTCTTT.

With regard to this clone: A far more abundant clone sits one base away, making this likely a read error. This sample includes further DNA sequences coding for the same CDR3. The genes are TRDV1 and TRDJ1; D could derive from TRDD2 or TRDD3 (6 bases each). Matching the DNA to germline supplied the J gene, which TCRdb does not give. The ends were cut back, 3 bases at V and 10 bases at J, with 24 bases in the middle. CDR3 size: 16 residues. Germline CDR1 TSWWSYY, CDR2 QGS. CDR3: CALGDVPSAGELSLIF. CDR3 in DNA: TGTGCTCTTGGGGATGTTCCTTCCGCTGGGGAACTCTCACTCATCTTT.

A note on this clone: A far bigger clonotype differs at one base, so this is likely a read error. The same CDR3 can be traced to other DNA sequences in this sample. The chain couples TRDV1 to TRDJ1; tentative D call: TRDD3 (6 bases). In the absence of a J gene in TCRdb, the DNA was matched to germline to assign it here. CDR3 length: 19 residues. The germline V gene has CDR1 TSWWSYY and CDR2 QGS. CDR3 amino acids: CALGEPILRGTSGTDKLIF. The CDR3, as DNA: TGCGCTCTTGGGGAACCGATTTTGAGGGGGACCTCCGGAACCGATAAACTCATCTTT.

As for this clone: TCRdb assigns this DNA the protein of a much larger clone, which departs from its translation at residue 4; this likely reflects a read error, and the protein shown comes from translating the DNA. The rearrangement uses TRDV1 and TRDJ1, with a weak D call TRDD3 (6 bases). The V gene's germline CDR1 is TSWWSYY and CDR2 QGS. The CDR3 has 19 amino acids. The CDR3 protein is CALEEPGAYRLYYTDKLIF. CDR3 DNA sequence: TGTGCTCTTGAGGAACCTGGGGCCTACCGCTTGTATTACACCGATAAACTCATCTTT.

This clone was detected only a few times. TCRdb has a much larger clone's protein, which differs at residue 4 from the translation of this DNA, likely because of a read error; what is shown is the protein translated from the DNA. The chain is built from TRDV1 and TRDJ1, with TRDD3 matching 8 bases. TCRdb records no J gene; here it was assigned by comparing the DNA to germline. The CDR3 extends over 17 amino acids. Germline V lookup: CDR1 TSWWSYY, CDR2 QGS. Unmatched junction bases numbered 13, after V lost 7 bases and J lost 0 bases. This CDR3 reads CALEDHWGVLYTDKLIF. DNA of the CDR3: TGTGCTCTTGAGGACCACTGGGGGGTCTTGTACACCGATAAACTCATCTTT.

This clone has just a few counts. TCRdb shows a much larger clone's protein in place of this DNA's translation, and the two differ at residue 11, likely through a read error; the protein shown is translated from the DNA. The CDR3, as DNA: TGTGCCTGTGACACCGTGGGGGATAGGGCCGGTAAACTCATCTTT. Protein sequence: CACDTVGDRAGKLIF. The genes are TRDV2 and TRDJ1; TRDD3 matches 9 bases. TCRdb does not report a J gene; here it was assigned by matching the DNA to germline references. The CDR3 spans 15 residues. Germline V gene data show CDR1 as GEAIGNYY and CDR2 as EKD. The trim removed 0 bases at V and 7 bases at J, leaving 8 bases unmatched.

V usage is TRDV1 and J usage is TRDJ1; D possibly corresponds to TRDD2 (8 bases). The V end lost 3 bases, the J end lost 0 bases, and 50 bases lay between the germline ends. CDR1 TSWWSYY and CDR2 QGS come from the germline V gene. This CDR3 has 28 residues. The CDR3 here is CALGDLGCCRVFLRRGGWRGQYTDKLIF. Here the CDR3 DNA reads TGTGCTCTTGGGGATTTAGGATGTTGTCGGGTCTTCCTACGTAGGGGGGGATGGAGGGGTCAGTACACCGATAAACTCATCTTT.

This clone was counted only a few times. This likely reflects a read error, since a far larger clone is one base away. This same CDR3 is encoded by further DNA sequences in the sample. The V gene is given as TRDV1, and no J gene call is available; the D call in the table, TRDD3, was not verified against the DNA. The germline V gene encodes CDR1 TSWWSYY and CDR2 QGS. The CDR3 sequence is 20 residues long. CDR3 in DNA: TGTGCTCTTGGGGAACCTTCCCAACCTCCCCTGGGGGATACCGGGGCAGAACTCATCTTC. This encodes CALGEPSQPPLGDTGAELIF.

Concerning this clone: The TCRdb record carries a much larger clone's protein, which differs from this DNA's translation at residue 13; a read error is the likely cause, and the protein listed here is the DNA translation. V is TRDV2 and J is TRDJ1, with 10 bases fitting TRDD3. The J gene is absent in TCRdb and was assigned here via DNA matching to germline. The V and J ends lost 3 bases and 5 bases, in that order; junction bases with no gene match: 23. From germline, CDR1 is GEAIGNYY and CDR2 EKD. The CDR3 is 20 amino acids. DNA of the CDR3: TGTGCCTGTGACGTCCTCCCCACTGGGGGATGGGGGTCTTCAGTGGATAAACTCATCTTT. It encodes CACDVLPTGGWGSSVDKLIF.

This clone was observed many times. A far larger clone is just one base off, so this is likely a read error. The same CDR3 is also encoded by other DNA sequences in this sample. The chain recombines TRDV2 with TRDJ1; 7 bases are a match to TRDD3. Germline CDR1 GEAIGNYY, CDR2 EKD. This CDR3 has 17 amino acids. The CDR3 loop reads CACDSVLGIPSGDKLIF. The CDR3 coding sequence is TGTGCCTGTGACTCGGTACTGGGGATCCCTTCGGGCGATAAGCTCATCTTT.

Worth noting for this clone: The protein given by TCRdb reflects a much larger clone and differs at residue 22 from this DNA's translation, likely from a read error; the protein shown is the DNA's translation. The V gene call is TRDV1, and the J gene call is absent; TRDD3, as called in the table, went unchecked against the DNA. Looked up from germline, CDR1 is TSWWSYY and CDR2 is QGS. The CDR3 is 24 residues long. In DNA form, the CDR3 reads TGTGCTCTTGGAGATCGGGCGCCTCCCTTGTACTGGGGGATACAAAATTTAGCAGCCGATAAACACATCTTT. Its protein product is CALGDRAPPLYWGIQNLAADKHIF.

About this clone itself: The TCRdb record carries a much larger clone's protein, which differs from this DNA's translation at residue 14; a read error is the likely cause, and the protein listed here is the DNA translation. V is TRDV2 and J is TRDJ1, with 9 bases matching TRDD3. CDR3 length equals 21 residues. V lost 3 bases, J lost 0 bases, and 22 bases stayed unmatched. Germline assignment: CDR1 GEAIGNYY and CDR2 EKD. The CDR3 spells CACDQGQLLGDHLINTDKLIF. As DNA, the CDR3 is TGTGCCTGTGACCAGGGACAATTACTGGGGGACCACTTAATTAACACCGATAAACTCATCTTT.

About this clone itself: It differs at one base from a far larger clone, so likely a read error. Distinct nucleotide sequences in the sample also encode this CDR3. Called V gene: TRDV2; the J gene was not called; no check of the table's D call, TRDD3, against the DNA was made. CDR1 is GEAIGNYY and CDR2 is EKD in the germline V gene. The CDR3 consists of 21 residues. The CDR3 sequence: CACDTAYWGIRDTPYTDKLIF. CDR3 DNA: TGTGCCTGTGACACGGCGTACTGGGGGATACGCGATACCCCATACACCGATAAACTCATCTTC.

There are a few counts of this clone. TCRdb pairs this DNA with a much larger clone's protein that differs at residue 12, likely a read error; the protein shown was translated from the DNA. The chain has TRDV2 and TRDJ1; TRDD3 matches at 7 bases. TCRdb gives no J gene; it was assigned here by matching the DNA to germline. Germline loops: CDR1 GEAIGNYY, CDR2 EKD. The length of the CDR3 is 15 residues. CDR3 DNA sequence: TGTGCCTGTGACACGCTGGGGGGGGGCACCGATGAACTCATCTTT. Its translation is CACDTLGGGTDELIF.

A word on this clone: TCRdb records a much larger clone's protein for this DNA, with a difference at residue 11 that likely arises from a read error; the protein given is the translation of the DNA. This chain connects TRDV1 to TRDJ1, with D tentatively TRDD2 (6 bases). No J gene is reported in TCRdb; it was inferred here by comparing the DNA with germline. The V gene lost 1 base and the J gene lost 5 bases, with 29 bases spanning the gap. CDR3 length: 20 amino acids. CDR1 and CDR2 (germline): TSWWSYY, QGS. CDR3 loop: CALGEPPPFLSGHSPDKLIF. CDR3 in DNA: TGTGCTCTTGGGGAACCCCCCCCTTTCCTATCCGGTCATTCCCCTGATAAACTCATCTTT.

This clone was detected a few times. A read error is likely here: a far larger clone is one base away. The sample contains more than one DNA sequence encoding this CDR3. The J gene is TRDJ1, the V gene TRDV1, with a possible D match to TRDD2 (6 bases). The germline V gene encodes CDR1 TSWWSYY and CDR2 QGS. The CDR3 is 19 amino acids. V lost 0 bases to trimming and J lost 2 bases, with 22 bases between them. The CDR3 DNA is TGTGCTCTTGGGGAACTCCGATTCCTATCTGGTGTTCTAACCGATAAACTCATCTTT. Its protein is CALGELRFLSGVLTDKLIF.

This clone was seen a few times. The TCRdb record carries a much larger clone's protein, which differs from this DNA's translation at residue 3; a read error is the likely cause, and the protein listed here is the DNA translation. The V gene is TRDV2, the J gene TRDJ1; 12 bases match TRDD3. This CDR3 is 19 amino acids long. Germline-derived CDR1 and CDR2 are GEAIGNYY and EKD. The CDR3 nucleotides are TGTGCCTATGACCCGCTTCCTACCTTACGACTGGGGGATACCTCAAAACTCATCTTT. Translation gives CAYDPLPTLRLGDTSKLIF.